Listed here are 4 T cell receptor beta chains from one sample, sequenced in a study of graft-versus-host responses after intestinal transplantation. These receptors have no known antigen. Some clones are missing from TCRdb's copy, which holds only in-frame ones; the method was immunoSEQ multiplex PCR. The table includes about 86,000 clones, roughly 90% detected once. Source: unstimulated CD8+ T cells sorted from spleen or lymph node cells, taken before intestinal transplant. All receptors derive from a human donor who received an intestinal transplant.

The rearrangement links TRBV6-5 to TRBJ1-1; TRBD1 aligns across 8 bases. The germline V gene encodes CDR1 MNHEY and CDR2 SVGAGI. The trim removed 4 bases at V and 5 bases at J, leaving 12 bases unmatched. The CDR3 contains 16 residues. CDR3 sequence reads: CASSSTGQGGETEAFF. CDR3 sequence (DNA): TGTGCCAGCAGTTCGACTGGACAGGGAGGGGAAACTGAAGCTTTCTTT.

The chain's CDR3 is CAWSDRGGNIQYF. CDR3 bases: TGTGCCTGGAGCGACAGGGGCGGGAACATTCAGTACTTC. The chain joins TRBV30 to TRBJ2-4; 8 bases agree with TRBD1. The V and J ends lost 3 bases and 7 bases, in that order; junction bases with no gene match: 5. This CDR3 has 13 residues. Germline assignment: CDR1 GTSNPN and CDR2 SVGIG (reference sequence).

A word on this clone: The junction and the germline gene differ at one end; a read error may be behind it. The gene calls are TRBV2 and TRBJ2-7, with TRBD2 matching over 14 bases. CDR1 and CDR2 (germline): SNHLY, FYNNEI. CDR3 size: 11 residues. The CDR3 bases are TGTGCCAGCAGTAGGACTAGCGGGAGGCACTTC. Residues: CASSRTSGRHF. Drawing the rest from reference TRBV2 and TRBJ2-7, the complete variable domain is EPEVTQTPSHQVTQMGQEVILRCVPISNHLYFYWYRQILGQKVEFLVSFYNNEISEKSEIFDDQFSVERPDGSNFTLKIRSTKLEDSAMYFCASSRTSGRHFGPGTRLTVT.

In its sample, this clone was seen once. The chain is built from TRBV27 and TRBJ2-2; D is ambiguous. The V gene lost 3 bases and the J gene lost 3 bases, with 8 bases spanning the gap. The CDR3 consists of 14 residues. CDR1 is MNHEY, CDR2 SMNVEV, per germline (reference sequence). The CDR3 sequence: CASSLADYTGELFF. In nucleotides, the CDR3 is TGTGCCAGCAGTTTGGCAGACTACACCGGGGAGCTGTTTTTT.